There are a few counts of the clone carrying this TCR beta chain. Its antigen remains unidentified. This sample stems from a study of T cell repertoires in cytomegalovirus infection. In the study overall: Both CMV infection and a matching HLA type were indicated by public TCR beta signatures. Study findings and constraints: There were carriers of CMV plus the relevant HLA, and cumulative public TCR beta family frequency identified them. The ex vivo response showed dominance by HLA-C-restricted CMV-specific TCR beta clonotypes.

One entry per CDR3 protein, called by TCRdb with MiXCR from the reads. The sample includes about 400,000 distinct CDR3 sequences, around 18% of them seen just once. The CDR3 sequence is 14 residues long. With V trimmed by 6 bases and J by 4 bases, 8 bases remained unmatched. The sequenced material came from PBMCs. This rearrangement joins TRBV12-3 or TRBV12-4 to TRBJ1-1; TRBD1 matches 7 bases. The origin of this receptor is a human donor in good health (CMV status not recorded). Some clones in this sample may be carry-over from other donors' samples. In DNA, the CDR3 is TGTGCCAGCAGCGGGTGGCAGGGGGTCACTGAAGCTTTCTTT. Its translation is CASSGWQGVTEAFF.